This T cell receptor (beta chain) was sequenced in a study of blood T cell repertoires in COVID-19. Study-level background: Samples of COVID-19 (acute and convalescent) were obtained from the United States, Italy and Spain.

The CDR3 extends over 16 amino acids. V shed 7 bases, J shed 2 bases, and the junction held 13 bases outside the gene matches. Germline V gene lookup returns CDR1 SNHLY and CDR2 FYNNEI. This clone was detected only a few times. This table comes from immunoSEQ multiplex PCR, and its TCRdb copy is limited to in-frame clones, with some not included. The sample consists of around 100,000 clones, approximately 90% of them appearing once. The TCR was taken from a human donor in a cohort sampled during active COVID-19. This chain links TRBV2 with TRBJ2-7; 8 bases match TRBD2. Specimen: peripheral blood. The CDR3 reads CASTQNGGVNPYEQYF. Here the CDR3 DNA reads TGTGCCAGCACCCAGAACGGGGGGGTCAACCCCTACGAGCAGTACTTC. The variable domain in full, with the rest retrieved from reference TRBV2 and TRBJ2-7, is EPEVTQTPSHQVTQMGQEVILRCVPISNHLYFYWYRQILGQKVEFLVSFYNNEISEKSEIFDDQFSVERPDGSNFTLKIRSTKLEDSAMYFCASTQNGGVNPYEQYFGPGTRLTVT.